This T cell receptor beta chain was identified during a study of cytomegalovirus exposure and HLA in healthy donors. Both 60 Vbeta primers and 13 Jbeta primers went into the PCR. The table came from immunoSEQ multiplex PCR; TCRdb's copy has only in-frame clones and leaves some out. The sample shows around 53,000 clones, approximately 70% of them seen only once. General study findings and limits: Some V segments could not be told apart, so they were left out, TRBV6-2 and TRBV6-3 among them. As immune exposure information, only CMV serostatus was available. Segments of the TCR beta V type were, in most cases, productive about 90% or about 30% of the time in an earlier analysis.

The CDR3 extends over 13 amino acids. Trimming removed 2 bases from V and 1 base from J, with 5 bases in between. CDR1 is MNHEY and CDR2 is SMNVEV in the germline V gene (reference sequence). Of note for this clone: What it binds is unknown. Other DNA sequences from this sample encode an identical CDR3 as well.

The sample consisted of PBMCs. The chain uses TRBV27 and TRBJ1-1; D ambiguous. The sequence was obtained from a young man in good health and CMV-seronegative. The CDR3 loop is CASSLRGNTEAFF. CDR3 DNA: TGTGCCAGCAGTTTACGGGGGAACACTGAAGCTTTCTTT.